Below, 22 T cell receptor beta chains from the same sample are listed, as sequenced in a study of CD8 T cells in Susac syndrome (dated by TCRdb to the late 2010s). The protocol used for the library was the immunoSEQ multiplex PCR assay. RNA was extracted using the RNeasy kit, and roughly 0.5 to 1 microgram was reverse transcribed with random hexamers. TCRdb redid the processing of the public reads, applying fastp at Q25 and MiXCR, and retained in-frame beta chains. Rows matching on CDR3 protein sequence are summarized as one entry with the most common DNA and genes. The sample data list roughly 120,000 distinct CDR3 sequences, and 90% to 95% of these were observed just once. The top ten clones comprise roughly 0.08% of the sample. Sample: CD4+ T cells from PBMCs. These receptors all stem from a human donor in good health.

This chain connects TRBV6-1 to TRBJ2-2; D gene uncertain. Germline lookup yields CDR1 MNHNS and CDR2 SASEGT. The CDR3 loop spans 13 amino acids. Trimming took 5 bases from V and 6 from J, leaving 10 bases between them. The CDR3 nucleotides are TGTGCCAGCAGTCTAGACCGTTCCGGGGAGCTGTTTTTT. Amino acids: CASSLDRSGELFF.

This chain uses TRBV11-2 with TRBJ2-7; D is possibly TRBD1 or TRBD2 (6 bases each). CDR1 is SGHAT, CDR2 FQNNGV, per germline. Trimming took 5 bases from V and 2 from J, leaving 16 bases between them. This CDR3 region has 15 residues. CDR3 bases: TGTGCCAGCAGCCCTCCGTCGGGGGCAGCCTACGAGCAGTACTTC. It codes for CASSPPSGAAYEQYF.

The chain combines TRBV7-9 with TRBJ2-7, with 8 bases lining up with TRBD1. V was clipped by 5 bases and J by 4 bases; unmatched bases: 10. Germline lookup yields CDR1 SEHNR and CDR2 FQNEAQ (reference sequence). The CDR3 totals 15 residues. The CDR3 here is CASSPRGRGLYEQYF. The CDR3 DNA reads as TGTGCCAGCAGCCCCAGGGGCAGGGGGCTATACGAGCAGTACTTC.

This chain links TRBV4-1 with TRBJ1-1, with 9 positions matching TRBD1. Germline-derived CDR1 and CDR2 are MGHRA and YSYEKL. The CDR3 is made up of 15 amino acids. V lost 4 bases, J lost 5 bases, and 8 bases stayed unmatched. CDR3 coding DNA: TGCGCCAGCAGCCCCTCTGAGACAGGGGGAACTGAAGCTTTCTTT. This translates into CASSPSETGGTEAFF.

The rearrangement joins TRBV11-2 to TRBJ2-1, with TRBD1 identical over 10 bases. V lost 3 bases to trimming and J lost 6 bases; unmatched junction nucleotides: 8. Germline CDR1 and CDR2: SGHAT and FQNNGV. This CDR3 has 16 residues. The CDR3 loop reads CASSFIDRGRINEQFF. In DNA form, the CDR3 reads TGTGCCAGCAGCTTTATAGACAGGGGGCGCATCAATGAGCAGTTCTTC. The full variable domain, its missing parts supplied by reference TRBV11-2 and TRBJ2-1, is EAGVAQSPRYKIIEKRQSVAFWCNPISGHATLYWYQQILGQGPKLLIQFQNNGVVDDSQLPKDRFSAERLKGVDSTLKIQPAKLEDSAVYLCASSFIDRGRINEQFFGPGTRLTVL.

The rearrangement links TRBV20-1 to TRBJ1-2, with 7 bases lining up with TRBD1. In germline, CDR1 is DFQATT, CDR2 SNEGSKA (reference sequence). This CDR3 contains 16 residues. Germline trimming cut 1 base from V and 4 bases from J; bases unmatched to any gene: 12. The CDR3 nucleotides are TGCAGTGCTAGAGCTGGACAGGAGGGGAGGGGCTATGGCTACACCTTC. Translating it yields CSARAGQEGRGYGYTF.

The V gene is TRBV30, the J gene TRBJ2-1; D remains unclear. The V gene's germline CDR1 is GTSNPN and CDR2 SVGIG (reference sequence). The CDR3 totals 13 residues. The CDR3 reads CALGTFRDNEQFF. CDR3 sequence (DNA): TGTGCTTTGGGAACGTTTAGGGACAATGAGCAGTTCTTC.

The chain joins TRBV6-1 to TRBJ2-1, with 11 positions matching TRBD2. Trimming took 6 bases from V and 4 from J; bases not matched to a gene: 8. CDR3 size: 16 residues. Germline values: CDR1 MNHNS, CDR2 SASEGT. CDR3 sequence: CASSSPGTSGYNEQFF. The CDR3 nucleotides are TGTGCCAGCAGCTCCCCCGGGACTAGCGGTTACAATGAGCAGTTCTTC.

This rearrangement joins TRBV5-4 to TRBJ2-1; a weak D match, TRBD1 (5 bases). The CDR3 totals 15 residues. Trimming shortened V by 0 bases and J by 9 bases, and 16 bases separated the two germline ends. Germline CDR1 is SGHNT and CDR2 is YYREEE (reference sequence). The CDR3 is CASSLGQGPDSEQFF. The CDR3 coding sequence is TGTGCCAGCAGCTTGGGGCAGGGTCCGGATAGTGAGCAGTTCTTC.

The chain is built from TRBV10-1 and TRBJ2-1; TRBD2 aligns across 13 bases. The germline gives CDR1 WNHNN, CDR2 SYGVQD (reference sequence). CDR3 size: 16 residues. With V trimmed by 2 bases and J by 7 bases, 5 bases remained unmatched. CDR3 nucleotide sequence: TGCGCCAGCAGTGAGGCGACTAGCGGGAGGTTTAATGAGCAGTTCTTC. Translating gives CASSEATSGRFNEQFF.

The chain combines TRBV2 with TRBJ1-1, with 9 positions matching TRBD1. V shed 8 bases and J 4 bases; nucleotides not matched to a gene: 5. Germline V CDR1 and CDR2: SNHLY, FYNNEI. The CDR3 contains 13 residues. The CDR3 is CASGLTGGTEAFF. The CDR3 DNA reads TGTGCCAGCGGGCTGACAGGGGGCACTGAAGCTTTCTTT.

The chain combines TRBV29-1 with TRBJ2-7; tentative D call: TRBD2 (6 bases). The CDR3 is 16 amino acids. V was cut by 0 bases and J by 0 bases, with 15 bases left in between. Germline V CDR1 and CDR2: SQVTM, ANQGSEA. Here the CDR3 DNA reads TGCAGCGTTGAAGATCGTGGGCGGGGTAACTCCTACGAGCAGTACTTC. This gives the protein CSVEDRGRGNSYEQYF.

This clonotype was recorded once. V usage is TRBV30 and J usage is TRBJ1-1; 8 bases are a match to TRBD1. Germline V lookup: CDR1 GTSNPN, CDR2 SVGIG (reference sequence). Trimming at V came to 7 bases and at J to 2 bases, leaving 6 bases not matched to a gene. The CDR3 length is 13 residues. This CDR3 is CASTDRGNTEAFF. The CDR3 region has the DNA TGTGCCTCGACCGACAGGGGAAACACTGAAGCTTTCTTT.

The chain carries TRBV20-1 and TRBJ2-3; D perhaps matches TRBD2 (5 bases). The germline CDR1 and CDR2 sequences are DFQATT and SNEGSKA (reference sequence). This CDR3 is built from 13 residues. V was clipped by 6 bases and J by 2 bases, with 12 bases between them. CDR3 protein: CSATTHDTDTQYF. CDR3 DNA sequence: TGCAGTGCGACTACGCACGACACAGATACGCAGTATTTT.

The rearrangement links TRBV20-1 to TRBJ1-3; D may be TRBD1 (5 bases). The CDR3 extends over 14 amino acids. Germline V gene data show CDR1 as DFQATT and CDR2 as SNEGSKA (reference sequence). The V gene lost 6 bases and the J gene lost 4 bases, with 16 bases spanning the gap. The CDR3 nucleotides read TGCAGTGCGAGACCGGGGGAAGGGGGAAACACCATATATTTT. Translating it yields CSARPGEGGNTIYF.

This clonotype was observed once. The chain combines TRBV3-1 with TRBJ2-1; TRBD2 matches at 9 bases. Losses at the gene ends were 5 bases for V and 6 bases for J; bases not matched to a gene: 11. In germline, CDR1 is LGHDT, CDR2 YNNKEL (reference sequence). This CDR3 has 16 residues. The CDR3 here is CASSVDLAGRSNEQFF. The DNA for the CDR3 is TGTGCCAGCAGCGTAGATCTAGCGGGAAGATCCAATGAGCAGTTCTTC.

V and J are TRBV29-1 and TRBJ1-1, with no clear D. The CDR3 contains 13 residues. Germline CDR1 and CDR2: SQVTM and ANQGSEA. Trimming removed 1 base at V and 8 bases at J, with 14 bases between. The CDR3 region has the DNA TGCAGCGTTGAAGGGGGAGGCCCCGCCGAAGCTTTCTTT. This codes for CSVEGGGPAEAFF.

The chain recombines TRBV5-1 with TRBJ1-1; the D gene is possibly TRBD1 (5 bases). The CDR3 is 15 residues long. Per the germline V gene, CDR1 is SGHRS and CDR2 is YFSETQ. The V end was cut by 2 bases, the J end by 1 base, with 12 bases between. CDR3: CASSFGGTSNTEAFF. The CDR3 DNA follows: TGCGCCAGCAGCTTCGGAGGGACGTCGAACACTGAAGCTTTCTTT.

V usage is TRBV20-1 and J usage is TRBJ2-7; TRBD2 is a possible D gene (6 bases). This CDR3 region has 15 residues. Germline values: CDR1 DFQATT, CDR2 SNEGSKA (reference sequence). V was cut by 6 bases and J by 0 bases, with 18 bases left in between. The CDR3 here is CSASAGGGDSYEQYF. CDR3 nucleotide sequence: TGCAGTGCCTCGGCCGGAGGCGGGGACTCCTACGAGCAGTACTTC.

This chain connects TRBV30 to TRBJ2-7; D is ambiguous. V was trimmed by 0 bases and J by 4 bases, leaving 7 bases between them. Per germline, CDR1 GTSNPN and CDR2 SVGIG (reference sequence). CDR3 length: 12 amino acids. CDR3 in DNA: TGTGCCTGGAGTGTACCCCAATACGAGCAGTACTTC. Its protein product is CAWSVPQYEQYF.

V gene TRBV6-2 or TRBV6-3 combines with J gene TRBJ2-2, with D perhaps assigned TRBD1 or TRBD2 (5 bases each). The CDR3 spans 14 residues. Germline V gene data show CDR1 as MNHEY and CDR2 as SVGEGT. The V end lost 8 bases, the J end lost 0 bases, and 10 bases lay between the germline ends. DNA of the CDR3: TGTGCCAGCTTGAAGGGACCGAACACCGGGGAGCTGTTTTTT. It translates to CASLKGPNTGELFF.

The chain uses TRBV3-1 and TRBJ1-5; tentatively, D is TRBD1 (6 bases). This CDR3 region has 17 residues. The germline V and J ends were trimmed by 2 bases and 5 bases, with 19 bases remaining between them. Germline V gene lookup returns CDR1 LGHDT and CDR2 YNNKEL (reference sequence). CDR3 DNA: TGTGCCAGCAGCCAATCCCCGAGGCGGCAGGGGTATCAGCCCCAGCATTTT. This gives the protein CASSQSPRRQGYQPQHF.